What follows are 15 T cell receptor beta chains derived from one specimen sequenced in a study of blood T cells in healthy people across ages. Alongside a J-beta primer mix, a sample-barcoded 5' primer served in a second PCR lasting roughly 6 to 11 cycles. TCRdb reprocessed the 5' RACE reads via MiXCR and lists one record per CDR3 protein. The sample includes around 800,000 distinct CDR3 sequences, roughly 44% of them seen just once. The sample was blood. The source is a man aged 60-69 years in good health.

In regard to this clonotype: One end of the junction fails to match germline, which may point to a read error. This sequence joins TRBV24-1 and TRBJ1-1, with D tentatively TRBD1 (5 bases). The CDR3 extends over 19 amino acids. Germline V gene data show CDR1 as KGHDR and CDR2 as SFDVKD. The DNA of the CDR3 is TGTGCCATCAGTGATTTGCGAGGTCTACAGGAGGGGTTGGACACTGAAGCTTTCTTT. This encodes CAISDLRGLQEGLDTEAFF.

Only one count was recorded for this clonotype. The J gene is TRBJ1-2, the V gene TRBV5-1; no definite D call. CDR3 length: 14 residues. Germline CDR1 SGHRS, CDR2 YFSETQ. V was trimmed by 1 base and J by 6 bases, leaving 13 bases between them. Written as DNA, the CDR3 is TGCGCCAGCAGCTTGACAGATCCTACGAATGGCTACACCTTC. It specifies CASSLTDPTNGYTF.

This clonotype was recorded a few times. The chain uses TRBV7-8 and TRBJ1-4, with TRBD1 identical over 7 bases. Germline values: CDR1 SGHVS, CDR2 FQNEAQ. The V segment lost 4 bases and the J segment 5 bases; nucleotides outside the gene matches: 7. The CDR3 has 15 amino acids. This CDR3 is CASSSPGQQNEKLFF. In DNA, the CDR3 is TGTGCCAGCAGCTCACCGGGACAGCAGAATGAAAAACTGTTTTTT.

The CDR3 nucleotides are TGTGCCAGCAGCTTAGATAGTCGGACAGGGGGCTTCTACGAGCAGTACTTC. This sequence encodes CASSLDSRTGGFYEQYF. J is TRBJ2-7 and V is TRBV11-2; 11 bases are a match to TRBD1. The CDR3 loop spans 17 amino acids. With V trimmed by 0 bases and J by 3 bases, 7 bases remained unmatched. Germline V gene data show CDR1 as SGHAT and CDR2 as FQNNGV.

This chain connects TRBV10-2 to TRBJ1-2; D not resolved. The CDR3 sequence is 13 residues long. Germline-derived CDR1 and CDR2 are WSHSY and SAAADI. The V end was cut by 0 bases, the J end by 7 bases, with 9 bases between. CDR3 in amino acids: CASSESAGFGYTF. In nucleotides, the CDR3 is TGCGCCAGCAGTGAGTCGGCCGGGTTTGGCTACACCTTC.

The V call is TRBV6-2 or TRBV6-3, the J call TRBJ2-5, with 7 bases aligning to TRBD1. The end of the DNA is better explained by TRBJ2-7, so the J call may be wrong. The CDR3 is made up of 13 amino acids. Germline lookup yields CDR1 MNHEY and CDR2 SVGEGT. CDR3 protein: CASHDDRVDEQYF. CDR3 DNA sequence: TGTGCCAGCCATGACGACAGGGTCGACGAGCAGTACTTC.

This clonotype was picked up a small number of times. The gene calls are TRBV4-3 and TRBJ1-2, with D perhaps TRBD1 (6 bases). Looked up from germline, CDR1 is LGHNA and CDR2 is YSLEER. Deletions cut 0 bases from V and 2 bases from J, with 7 bases between. The CDR3 consists of 14 residues. The CDR3 DNA reads TGCGCCAGCAGCCAAGATGACAGGAACTATGGCTACACCTTC. This encodes CASSQDDRNYGYTF.

The V and J genes are TRBV24-1 and TRBJ2-1; 10 nucleotides line up with TRBD1. The germline V gene has CDR1 KGHDR and CDR2 SFDVKD. Unmatched junction bases numbered 10, after V lost 3 bases and J lost 9 bases. The CDR3 sequence is 16 residues long. The CDR3 coding sequence is TGTGCCACCAGTGATCGCCGGGACAGGGGCTACGGTGAGCAGTTCTTC. As protein: CATSDRRDRGYGEQFF.

The rearrangement links TRBV12-3 or TRBV12-4 to TRBJ2-3, with D perhaps TRBD1 (7 bases). The CDR3 is 15 amino acids. V was clipped by 5 bases and J by 4 bases, with 16 bases between them. CDR3 loop: CASSTRRGAADTQYF. CDR3 nucleotide sequence: TGTGCCAGCAGTACCCGCAGGGGGGCGGCAGATACGCAGTATTTT.

This clonotype was found a few times. The chain is built from TRBV5-1 and TRBJ1-2; maybe TRBD1 (5 bases). The CDR3 has 17 amino acids. Between the trimmed V and J ends, which lost 5 bases and 6 bases, there was a span of 26 bases. Germline CDR1 and CDR2: SGHRS and YFSETQ. The CDR3 DNA follows: TGCGCCAGCAGATTTAGTATCGGTGCTGGGTTAGGGGATGGCTACACCTTC. Translating it yields CASRFSIGAGLGDGYTF.

The chain couples TRBV20-1 to TRBJ1-4, with TRBD1 as a possible D gene (5 bases). This CDR3 has 13 amino acids. CDR1 is DFQATT and CDR2 is SNEGSKA in the germline V gene (reference sequence). V lost 7 bases and J lost 5, with 14 bases in between. The CDR3 coding sequence is TGCAGTGTCCCGGGGACGGGGAATGAAAAACTGTTTTTT. As protein: CSVPGTGNEKLFF.

The chain carries TRBV30 and TRBJ2-5; 14 nucleotides agree with TRBD2. Trimming took 5 bases from V and 2 from J; bases not matched to a gene: 4. The length of the CDR3 is 15 residues. Germline CDR1 and CDR2: GTSNPN and SVGIG (reference sequence). CDR3 protein: CAWGRLAGGQETQYF. CDR3 DNA sequence: TGTGCCTGGGGAAGACTAGCGGGGGGGCAAGAGACCCAGTACTTC.

DNA for the CDR3: TGTGCCAGCATCCGACAGGGGGTTATTTACAATGAGCAGTTCTTC. Encoded protein: CASIRQGVIYNEQFF. The V gene is TRBV5-6, the J gene TRBJ2-1, with 9 bases that match TRBD1. The V segment lost 6 bases and the J segment 4 bases; nucleotides outside the gene matches: 8. The CDR3 has 15 residues. Germline loops: CDR1 SGHDT, CDR2 YYEEEE. Drawing the rest from reference TRBV5-6 and TRBJ2-1, the complete variable domain is DAGVTQSPTHLIKTRGQQVTLRCSPKSGHDTVSWYQQALGQGPQFIFQYYEEEERQRGNFPDRFSGHQFPNYSSELNVNALLLGDSALYLCASIRQGVIYNEQFFGPGTRLTVL.

The chain links TRBV6-5 to TRBJ1-2, with D perhaps TRBD1 (6 bases). Trimming left V 5 bases short and J 4 bases short, with 17 bases between. This CDR3 is built from 15 residues. Germline assignment: CDR1 MNHEY and CDR2 SVGAGI. CDR3 residues: CASSERDKRGYGYTF. The CDR3 DNA reads TGTGCCAGCAGTGAGCGGGACAAACGGGGCTATGGCTACACCTTC.

This clonotype was seen only once. V is TRBV6-6 and J is TRBJ2-7, with D unclear. With 0 bases removed from V and 3 bases from J, the gap between germline ends came to 18 bases. Germline values: CDR1 MNHNY, CDR2 SVGAGI (reference sequence). The CDR3 sequence is 17 residues long. The CDR3 loop reads CASSYSTSTSTVYEQYF. The CDR3 DNA reads TGTGCCAGCAGTTACTCGACCAGCACCTCTACGGTCTACGAGCAGTACTTC.